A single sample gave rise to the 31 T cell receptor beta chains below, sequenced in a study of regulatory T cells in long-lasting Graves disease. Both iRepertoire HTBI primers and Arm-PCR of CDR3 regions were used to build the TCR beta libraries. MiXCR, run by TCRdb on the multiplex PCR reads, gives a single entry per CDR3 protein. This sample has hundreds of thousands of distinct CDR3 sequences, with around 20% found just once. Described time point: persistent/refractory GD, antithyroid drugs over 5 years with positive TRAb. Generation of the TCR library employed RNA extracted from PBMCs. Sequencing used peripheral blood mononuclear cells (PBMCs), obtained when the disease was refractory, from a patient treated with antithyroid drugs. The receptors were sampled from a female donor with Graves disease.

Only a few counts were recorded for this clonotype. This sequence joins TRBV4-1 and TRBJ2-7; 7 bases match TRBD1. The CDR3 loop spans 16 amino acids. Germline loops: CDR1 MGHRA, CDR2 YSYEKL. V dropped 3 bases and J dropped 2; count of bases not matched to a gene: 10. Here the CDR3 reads CASSHASGTATYEQYF. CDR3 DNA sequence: TGCGCCAGCAGCCATGCCTCCGGGACAGCCACCTACGAGCAGTACTTC.

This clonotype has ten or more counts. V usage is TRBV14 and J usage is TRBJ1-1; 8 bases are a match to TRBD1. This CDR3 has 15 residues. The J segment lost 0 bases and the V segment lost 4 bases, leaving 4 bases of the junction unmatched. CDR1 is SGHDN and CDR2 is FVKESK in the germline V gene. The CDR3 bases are TGTGCCAGCAGCCCGTACAGGGGGATGAACACTGAAGCTTTCTTT. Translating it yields CASSPYRGMNTEAFF.

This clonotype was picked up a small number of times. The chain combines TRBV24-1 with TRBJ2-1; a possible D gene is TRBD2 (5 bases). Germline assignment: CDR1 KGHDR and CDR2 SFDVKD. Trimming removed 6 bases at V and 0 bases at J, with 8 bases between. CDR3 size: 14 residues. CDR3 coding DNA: TGTGCCACCAGTTTAGGGAGCTCCTACAATGAGCAGTTCTTC. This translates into CATSLGSSYNEQFF.

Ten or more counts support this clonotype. CDR3 nucleotide sequence: TGCAGTGCAACCGGGACAGGGACTGAAAAACTGTTTTTT. It specifies CSATGTGTEKLFF. The chain recombines TRBV20-1 with TRBJ1-4; TRBD1 matches at 9 bases. CDR1 and CDR2 (germline): DFQATT, SNEGSKA (reference sequence). This CDR3 region has 13 residues. The V gene end was trimmed by 6 bases and the J gene end by 7 bases; junction bases not matched to a gene: 6.

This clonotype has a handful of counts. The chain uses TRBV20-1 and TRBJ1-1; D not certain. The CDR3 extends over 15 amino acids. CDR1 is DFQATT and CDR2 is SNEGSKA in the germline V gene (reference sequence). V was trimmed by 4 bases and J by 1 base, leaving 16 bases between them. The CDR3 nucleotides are TGCAGTGCTATGACCGGGTCTTACCGGAACACTGAAGCTTTCTTT. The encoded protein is CSAMTGSYRNTEAFF.

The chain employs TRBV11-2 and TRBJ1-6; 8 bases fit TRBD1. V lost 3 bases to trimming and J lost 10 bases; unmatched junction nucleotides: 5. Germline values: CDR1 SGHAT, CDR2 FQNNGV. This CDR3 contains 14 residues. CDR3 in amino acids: CASSFGTGQSPLHF. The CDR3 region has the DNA TGTGCCAGCAGCTTCGGGACAGGTCAATCACCCCTCCACTTT. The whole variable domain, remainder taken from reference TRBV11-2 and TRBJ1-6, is EAGVAQSPRYKIIEKRQSVAFWCNPISGHATLYWYQQILGQGPKLLIQFQNNGVVDDSQLPKDRFSAERLKGVDSTLKIQPAKLEDSAVYLCASSFGTGQSPLHFGNGTRLTVT.

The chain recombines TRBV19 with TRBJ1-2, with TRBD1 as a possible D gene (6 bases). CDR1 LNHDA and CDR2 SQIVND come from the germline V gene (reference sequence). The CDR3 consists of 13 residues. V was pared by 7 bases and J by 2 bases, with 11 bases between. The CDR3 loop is CASTRDTNYGYTF. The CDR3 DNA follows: TGTGCCAGTACCCGGGACACGAACTATGGCTACACCTTC.

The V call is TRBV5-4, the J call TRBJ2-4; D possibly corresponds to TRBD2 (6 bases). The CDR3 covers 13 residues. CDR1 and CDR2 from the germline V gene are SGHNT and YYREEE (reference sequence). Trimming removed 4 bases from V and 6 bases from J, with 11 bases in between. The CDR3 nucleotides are TGTGCCAGCAGCCCCGGGACTCCAAACATTCAGTACTTC. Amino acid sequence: CASSPGTPNIQYF.

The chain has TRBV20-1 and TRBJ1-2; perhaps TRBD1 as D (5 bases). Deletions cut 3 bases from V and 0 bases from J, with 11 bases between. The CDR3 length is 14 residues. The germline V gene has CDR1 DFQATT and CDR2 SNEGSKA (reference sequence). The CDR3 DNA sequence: TGCAGTGCTAGGAAACAGGCCACTAACTATGGCTACACCTTC. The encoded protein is CSARKQATNYGYTF.

The CDR3 loop is CATSDMWPEAFF. The CDR3 DNA sequence: TGTGCCACCAGTGATATGTGGCCTGAAGCTTTCTTT. The rearrangement joins TRBV24-1 to TRBJ1-1; D gene unclear. Germline assignment: CDR1 KGHDR and CDR2 SFDVKD. V lost 3 bases and J 6 bases, leaving 7 bases between the germline ends. This CDR3 region has 12 residues.

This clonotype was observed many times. CDR3 in DNA: TGTGCCAGCAGTTTAGGGACAGGGGCTTCTAACTATGGCTACACCTTC. Translated, it gives CASSLGTGASNYGYTF. The chain uses TRBV6-5 and TRBJ1-2; the match to TRBD1 covers 10 bases. This CDR3 region has 16 residues. V was clipped by 4 bases and J by 0 bases; unmatched bases: 5. Germline V gene sequence: CDR1 MNHEY, CDR2 SVGAGI.

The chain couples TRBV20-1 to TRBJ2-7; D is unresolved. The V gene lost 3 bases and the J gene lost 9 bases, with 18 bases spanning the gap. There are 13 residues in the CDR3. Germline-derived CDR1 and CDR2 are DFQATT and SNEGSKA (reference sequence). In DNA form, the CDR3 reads TGCAGTGCTAGGTGGCCATCCTACGTTGGGCAGTACTTC. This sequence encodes CSARWPSYVGQYF.

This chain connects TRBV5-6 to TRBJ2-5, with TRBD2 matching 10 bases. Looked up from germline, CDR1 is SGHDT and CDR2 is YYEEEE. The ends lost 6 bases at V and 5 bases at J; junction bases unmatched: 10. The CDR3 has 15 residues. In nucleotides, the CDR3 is TGTGCCAGCAAATCTCTAGCGGGAGCCGGGGAGACCCAGTACTTC. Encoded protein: CASKSLAGAGETQYF.

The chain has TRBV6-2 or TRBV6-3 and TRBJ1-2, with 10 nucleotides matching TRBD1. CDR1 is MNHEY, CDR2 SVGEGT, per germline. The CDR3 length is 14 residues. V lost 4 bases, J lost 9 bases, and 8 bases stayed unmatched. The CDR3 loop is CASSSGQGPGRYTF. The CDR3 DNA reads TGTGCCAGCAGTTCGGGACAGGGGCCGGGTCGCTACACCTTC.

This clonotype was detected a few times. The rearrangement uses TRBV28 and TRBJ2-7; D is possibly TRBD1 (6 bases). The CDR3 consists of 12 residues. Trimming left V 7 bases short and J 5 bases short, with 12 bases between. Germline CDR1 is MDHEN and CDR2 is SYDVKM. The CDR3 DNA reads TGTGCCAGCATCGCCCCAGGGGACGAGCAGTACTTC. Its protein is CASIAPGDEQYF.

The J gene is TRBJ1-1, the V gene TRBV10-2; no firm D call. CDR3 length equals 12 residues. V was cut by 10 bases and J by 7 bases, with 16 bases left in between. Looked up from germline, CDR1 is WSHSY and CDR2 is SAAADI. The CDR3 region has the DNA TGCGCCACCAACGACGGGTCCGGTGAAGCTTTCTTT. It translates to CATNDGSGEAFF.

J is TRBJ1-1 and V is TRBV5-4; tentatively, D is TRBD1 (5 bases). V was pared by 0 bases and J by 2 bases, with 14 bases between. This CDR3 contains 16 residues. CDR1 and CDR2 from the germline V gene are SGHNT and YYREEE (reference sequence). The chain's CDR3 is CASSLVWGRNNTEAFF. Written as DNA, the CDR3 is TGTGCCAGCAGCTTGGTCTGGGGCAGAAACAACACTGAAGCTTTCTTT.

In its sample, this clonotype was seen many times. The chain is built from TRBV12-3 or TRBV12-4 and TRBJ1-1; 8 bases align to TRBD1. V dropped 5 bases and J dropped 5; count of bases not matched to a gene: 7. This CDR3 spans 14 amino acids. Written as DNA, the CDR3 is TGTGCCAGCAGTCCAGGGGGCGGGAGGACTGAAGCTTTCTTT. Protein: CASSPGGGRTEAFF.

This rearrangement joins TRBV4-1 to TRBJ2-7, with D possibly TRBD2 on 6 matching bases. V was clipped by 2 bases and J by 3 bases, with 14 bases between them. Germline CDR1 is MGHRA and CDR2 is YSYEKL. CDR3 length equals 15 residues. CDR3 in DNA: TGCGCCAGCAGCCAAACTGCGGGACGGATCTACGAGCAGTACTTC. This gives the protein CASSQTAGRIYEQYF.

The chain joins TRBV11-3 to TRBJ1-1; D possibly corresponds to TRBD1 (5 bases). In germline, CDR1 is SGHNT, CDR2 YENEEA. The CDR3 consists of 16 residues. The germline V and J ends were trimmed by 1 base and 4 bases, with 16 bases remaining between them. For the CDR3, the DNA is TGTGCCAGCAGCTTAGTAAGGGTTGGGGGTGGCACTGAAGCTTTCTTT. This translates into CASSLVRVGGGTEAFF.

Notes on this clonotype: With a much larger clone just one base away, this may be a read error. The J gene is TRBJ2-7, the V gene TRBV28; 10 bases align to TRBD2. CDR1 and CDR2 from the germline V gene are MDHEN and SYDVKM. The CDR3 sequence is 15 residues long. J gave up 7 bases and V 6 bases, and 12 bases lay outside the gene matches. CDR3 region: CASSSGTRAGGEQYF. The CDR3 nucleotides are TGTGCCAGCAGCTCCGGAACAAGAGCGGGGGGGGAGCAGTACTTC.

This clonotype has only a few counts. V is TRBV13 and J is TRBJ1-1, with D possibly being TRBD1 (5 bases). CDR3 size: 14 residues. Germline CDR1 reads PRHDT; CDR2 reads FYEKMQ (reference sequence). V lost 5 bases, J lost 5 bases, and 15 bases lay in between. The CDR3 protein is CASSPWGGRTEAFF. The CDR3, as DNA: TGTGCCAGCAGCCCGTGGGGGGGGAGGACTGAAGCTTTCTTT.

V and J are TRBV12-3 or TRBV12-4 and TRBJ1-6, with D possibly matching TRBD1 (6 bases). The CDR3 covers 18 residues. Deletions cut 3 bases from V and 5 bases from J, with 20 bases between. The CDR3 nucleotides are TGTGCCAGCAGTTTGAGGGGGTACGGGAAGGGGGATAATTCACCCCTCCACTTT. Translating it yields CASSLRGYGKGDNSPLHF.

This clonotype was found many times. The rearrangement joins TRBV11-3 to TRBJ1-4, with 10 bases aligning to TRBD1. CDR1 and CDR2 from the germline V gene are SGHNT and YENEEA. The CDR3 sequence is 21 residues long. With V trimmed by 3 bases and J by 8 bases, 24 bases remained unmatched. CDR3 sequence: CASSFAPRLSSTGGFREKLFF. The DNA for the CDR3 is TGTGCCAGCAGCTTCGCACCTAGGCTCTCATCGACAGGGGGCTTTAGGGAAAAACTGTTTTTT.

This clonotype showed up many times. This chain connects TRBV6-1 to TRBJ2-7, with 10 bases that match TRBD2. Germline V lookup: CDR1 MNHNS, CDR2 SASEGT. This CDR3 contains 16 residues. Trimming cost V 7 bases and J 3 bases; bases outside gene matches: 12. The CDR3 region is CASIKRGTSGVYEQYF. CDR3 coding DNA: TGTGCCAGCATTAAACGGGGAACTAGCGGGGTCTACGAGCAGTACTTC.

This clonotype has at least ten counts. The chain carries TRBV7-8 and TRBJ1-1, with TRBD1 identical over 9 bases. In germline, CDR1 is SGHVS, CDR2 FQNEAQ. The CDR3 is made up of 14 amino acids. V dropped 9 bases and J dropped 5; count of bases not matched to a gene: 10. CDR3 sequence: CASTTGGAGTEAFF. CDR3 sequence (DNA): TGTGCCAGTACTACAGGGGGCGCGGGGACTGAAGCTTTCTTT.

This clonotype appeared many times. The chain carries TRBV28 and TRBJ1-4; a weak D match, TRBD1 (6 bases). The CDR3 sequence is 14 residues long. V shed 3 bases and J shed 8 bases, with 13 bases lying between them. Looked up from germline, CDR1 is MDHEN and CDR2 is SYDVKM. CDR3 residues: CASSLIGGEEKLFF. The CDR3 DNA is TGTGCCAGCAGTTTGATAGGGGGTGAAGAAAAACTGTTTTTT. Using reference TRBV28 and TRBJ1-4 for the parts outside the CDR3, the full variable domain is DVKVTQSSRYLVKRTGEKVFLECVQDMDHENMFWYRQDPGLGLRLIYFSYDVKMKEKGDIPEGYSVSREKKERFSLILESASTNQTSMYLCASSLIGGEEKLFFGSGTQLSVL.

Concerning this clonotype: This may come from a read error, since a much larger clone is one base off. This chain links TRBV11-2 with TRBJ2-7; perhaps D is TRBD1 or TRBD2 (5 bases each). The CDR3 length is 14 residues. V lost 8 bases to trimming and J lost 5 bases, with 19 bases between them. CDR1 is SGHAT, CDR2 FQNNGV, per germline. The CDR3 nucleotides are TGTGCCAGCCGCTCCGTTGGGGGAAAGAACGAGCAGTACTTC. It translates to CASRSVGGKNEQYF.

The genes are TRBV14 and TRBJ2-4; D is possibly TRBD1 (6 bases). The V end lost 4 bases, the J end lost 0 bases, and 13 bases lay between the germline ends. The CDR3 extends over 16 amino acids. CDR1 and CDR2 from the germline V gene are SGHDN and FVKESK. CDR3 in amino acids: CASSLAGTLAKNIQYF. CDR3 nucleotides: TGTGCCAGCAGCCTCGCCGGGACACTAGCCAAAAACATTCAGTACTTC.

CDR3 DNA sequence: TGTGCCACCAGACAGGGTCCCACCGCGGGCACTGAAGCTTTCTTT. This sequence encodes CATRQGPTAGTEAFF. V and J are TRBV10-3 and TRBJ1-1; TRBD1 matches 7 bases. CDR1 is ENHRY, CDR2 SYGVKD, per germline. This CDR3 is built from 15 residues. Trimming cost V 10 bases and J 4 bases; bases outside gene matches: 15.

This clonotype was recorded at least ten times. The CDR3 nucleotides are TGTGCCAGCAGTTCCGCTCGGACAGGGGCCTATGGCTACACCTTC. This codes for CASSSARTGAYGYTF. The chain couples TRBV6-5 to TRBJ1-2, with 9 bases aligning to TRBD1. V shed 4 bases and J 4 bases; nucleotides not matched to a gene: 7. This CDR3 has 15 amino acids. Germline V gene lookup returns CDR1 MNHEY and CDR2 SVGAGI.